This TCR beta chain was recovered during a study of HIV-infected patients and healthy controls. Study conclusions and caveats: HIV-infected repertoires had significantly higher mean Gini indices than controls, possibly reflecting oligoclonality.

The germline gives CDR1 LGHDT, CDR2 YNNKEL (reference sequence). The length of the CDR3 is 12 residues. V was shortened by 1 base and J by 5 bases, with 6 bases between the two germline ends. By its share, this clonotype is medium-sized. Its specificity is unknown. Roughly three months, about 14 weeks, into antiretroviral therapy, follow-up blood was collected. Whole blood was used without fractionation, so all unsorted peripheral T cells were included. cDNA was made from about 510 ng RNA using alpha and beta constant primers. Alpha and beta chain libraries were made separately by chain-specific third strand synthesis with multiplexing indices. From the 5' RACE reads, TCRdb called clonotypes with MiXCR, one entry per CDR3 protein. Here the sample spans thousands of distinct CDR3 sequences, about 10% being singletons.

Here the sequenced sample was blood, taken during antiretroviral therapy. The chain couples TRBV3-1 to TRBJ2-7; D unclear. This sequence originates from an adult with HIV infection. The CDR3 region is CASSQVRDEQYF. The DNA for the CDR3 is TGTGCCAGCAGCCAAGTTCGGGACGAGCAGTACTTC.